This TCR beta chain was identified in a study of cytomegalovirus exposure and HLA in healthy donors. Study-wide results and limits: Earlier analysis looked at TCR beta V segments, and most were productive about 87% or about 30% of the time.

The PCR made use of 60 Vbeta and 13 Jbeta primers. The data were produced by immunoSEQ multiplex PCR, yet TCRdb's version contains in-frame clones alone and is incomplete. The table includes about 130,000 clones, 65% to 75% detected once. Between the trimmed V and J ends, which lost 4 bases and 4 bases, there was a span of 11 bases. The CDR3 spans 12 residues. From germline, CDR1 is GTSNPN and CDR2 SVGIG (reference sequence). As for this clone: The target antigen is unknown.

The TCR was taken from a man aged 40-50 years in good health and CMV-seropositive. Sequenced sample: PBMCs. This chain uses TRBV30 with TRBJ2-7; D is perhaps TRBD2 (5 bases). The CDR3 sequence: CAWTSLGYEQYF. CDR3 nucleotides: TGTGCCTGGACTTCACTAGGATACGAGCAGTACTTC.